This T cell receptor (beta chain) comes out of a study of cytomegalovirus exposure and HLA in healthy donors. This PCR relied on a set of 60 Vbeta primers and 13 Jbeta primers. Sequenced by immunoSEQ multiplex PCR; TCRdb stores in-frame clones only, minus some. The table lists about 130,000 clones, 80% of them singletons. Remarks on this clone: Its cognate antigen is unknown.

This CDR3 is 15 amino acids long. Germline values: CDR1 SGHDT, CDR2 YYEEEE. The J segment lost 4 bases and the V segment lost 1 base, leaving 4 bases of the junction unmatched. General study findings and limits: A later analysis reported that several of the most significant clusters appeared to be linked to common viral pathogens, among them Epstein-Barr virus.

The TCR was taken from a man aged 40-50 years in good health and CMV-seronegative. Sequenced: PBMCs. The rearrangement joins TRBV5-6 to TRBJ1-5; 8 bases are a match to TRBD1. The CDR3 here is CASSLYGTGNQPQHF. For the CDR3, the DNA is TGTGCCAGCAGCTTGTACGGGACAGGTAATCAGCCCCAGCATTTT.